This T cell receptor (beta chain) was identified during a study of CD8+ T cells in alopecia areata. V was clipped by 0 bases and J by 7 bases, with 11 bases between them. CDR1 and CDR2 (germline): SGHRS, YFSETQ. This CDR3 region has 14 residues. About this clone itself: Its antigen is unidentified.

Whole-study findings and limits: Sharing of TCRs across patients appeared less clear than in mice, possibly for HLA-related reasons.

Extracted RNA was reverse transcribed into cDNA, the sequencing template. The data were produced by immunoSEQ multiplex PCR, yet TCRdb's version contains in-frame clones alone and is incomplete. The profile shows around 150,000 clones, 62% of them singletons. The sample consisted of CD8+ T cells sorted from blood. The clonotype was recovered from a human donor in good health. The chain uses TRBV5-1 and TRBJ2-1, with a possible D match to TRBD2 (5 bases). Here the CDR3 reads CASSLVAGANEQFF. As DNA, the CDR3 is TGCGCCAGCAGCTTGGTCGCGGGTGCTAATGAGCAGTTCTTC.